The sequence of this T cell receptor beta chain was determined in a study of cytomegalovirus exposure and HLA in healthy donors. PCR used 60 Vbeta primers and 13 Jbeta primers. As processed by the authors: An analysis performed later counted 70 million to 90 million unique TCR beta chains (approximately 12 million of them shared). Libraries were prepared by immunoSEQ multiplex PCR; TCRdb keeps only in-frame clonotypes and omits some of them. Clone size and the V and J calls come from that table; the DNA yielded D and trimming. The sample lists about 160,000 clones; about four fifths were seen once. V lost 0 bases to trimming and J lost 4 bases, with 7 bases between them. The V gene's germline CDR1 is SGHRS and CDR2 YFSETQ. The CDR3 covers 14 residues.

This receptor was obtained from a man between 50 and 59 years old in good health and CMV-seropositive. The sequenced sample consisted of PBMCs. This chain uses TRBV5-1 with TRBJ2-2; D is undetermined. CDR3 protein: CASSLVMATGELFF. For the CDR3, the DNA is TGCGCCAGCAGCTTGGTTATGGCCACCGGGGAGCTGTTTTTT. The entire variable domain, with the rest obtained from reference TRBV5-1 and TRBJ2-2, is as follows: KAGVTQTPRYLIKTRGQQVTLSCSPISGHRSVSWYQQTPGQGLQFLFEYFSETQRNKGNFPGRFSGRQFSNSRSEMNVSTLELGDSALYLCASSLVMATGELFFGEGSRLTVL.